This is a list of T cell receptor beta chains from one sample in a study of blood T cell repertoires in COVID-19. The table came from immunoSEQ multiplex PCR; TCRdb's copy has only in-frame clones and leaves some out. The sample lists about 350,000 clones, about nine tenths occurring once. Sequenced: peripheral blood. The receptors originated from a woman between 50 and 59 years old with COVID-19, enrolled during active disease. Each CDR3 is given with its conserved first and last residue. The D gene is left open where the match is weak. Clone size is not always given. Where it is, it says once, few, many or a class for expanded clones.

clone size: NA
V gene: TRBV5-6
J gene: TRBJ2-1
D gene: TRBD2
CDR3 protein: CASSLSGGSRNEQFF
CDR3 DNA: TGTGCCAGCAGCTTGTCCGGCGGGAGCAGGAATGAGCAGTTCTTC

clone size: NA
V gene: TRBV5-4
J gene: TRBJ2-1
D gene: TRBD2
CDR3 protein: CASSFLGLAGRFF
CDR3 DNA: TGTGCCAGCAGCTTCCTGGGACTAGCGGGAAGGTTCTTC

clone size: NA
V gene: TRBV9
J gene: TRBJ2-3
D gene: NA
CDR3 protein: CASSPRSRSPDTQYF
CDR3 DNA: TGTGCCAGCAGCCCTCGATCGAGGTCCCCAGATACGCAGTATTTT

clone size: NA
V gene: TRBV7-2
J gene: TRBJ2-7
D gene: TRBD2
CDR3 protein: CASSRSGLAGDEQYF
CDR3 DNA: TGTGCCAGCAGCAGATCCGGACTAGCGGGAGACGAGCAGTACTTC

clone size: NA
V gene: TRBV24-1
J gene: TRBJ2-1
D gene: NA
CDR3 protein: CATSDNTGTGSYNEQFF
CDR3 DNA: TGTGCCACCAGTGACAATACCGGGACTGGCTCCTACAATGAGCAGTTCTTC

clone size: NA
V gene: TRBV3-1/TRBV3-2
J gene: TRBJ1-2
D gene: NA
CDR3 protein: CASSQEGLEYYGYTF
CDR3 DNA: TGTGCCAGCAGCCAAGAGGGCCTTGAATACTATGGCTACACCTTC

clone size: NA
V gene: TRBV4-3
J gene: TRBJ1-2
D gene: TRBD1
CDR3 protein: CASSQEGATGIYGYTF
CDR3 DNA: TGCGCCAGCAGCCAAGAAGGGGCGACAGGGATCTATGGCTACACCTTC

clone size: NA
V gene: TRBV5-1
J gene: TRBJ1-2
D gene: TRBD1
CDR3 protein: CASSPGQGYGYTF
CDR3 DNA: TGCGCCAGCAGCCCGGGACAGGGCTATGGCTACACCTTC

clone size: NA
V gene: TRBV18
J gene: TRBJ1-4
D gene: NA
CDR3 protein: CASSPTWGDEKLFF
CDR3 DNA: TGTGCCAGCTCACCGACTTGGGGGGATGAAAAACTGTTTTTT

clone size: once
V gene: TRBV5-1
J gene: TRBJ2-7
D gene: TRBD2
CDR3 protein: CASSRGDAYEQYF
CDR3 DNA: TGCGCCAGCTCACGGGGGGATGCCTACGAGCAGTACTTC

clone size: NA
V gene: TRBV10-3
J gene: TRBJ1-2
D gene: TRBD1
CDR3 protein: CAILQGGKAGYTF
CDR3 DNA: TGTGCCATCTTACAGGGGGGAAAGGCTGGCTACACCTTC

clone size: NA
V gene: TRBV10-3
J gene: TRBJ1-2
D gene: NA
CDR3 protein: CAISESGVRGYTF
CDR3 DNA: TGTGCCATCAGTGAGTCCGGGGTACGGGGCTACACCTTC

clone size: NA
V gene: TRBV10-3
J gene: TRBJ1-2
D gene: NA
CDR3 protein: CAISESGGEGYGYTF
CDR3 DNA: TGTGCCATCAGTGAGTCGGGGGGGGAAGGCTATGGCTACACCTTC

clone size: NA
V gene: TRBV3-1/TRBV3-2
J gene: TRBJ2-7
D gene: TRBD2
CDR3 protein: CARRTRGYF
CDR3 DNA: TGTGCCAGGAGGACTAGGGGGTACTTC

clone size: NA
V gene: TRBV11-2
J gene: TRBJ2-7
D gene: NA
CDR3 protein: CASSLAGSSYEQYF
CDR3 DNA: TGTGCCAGCAGCTTAGCCGGGAGTTCCTACGAGCAGTACTTC

clone size: NA
V gene: TRBV29-1
J gene: TRBJ1-1
D gene: NA
CDR3 protein: CSARTASMNTEAFF
CDR3 DNA: TGCAGCGCCCGGACAGCCTCTATGAACACTGAAGCTTTCTTT

clone size: few
V gene: TRBV5-1
J gene: TRBJ1-1
D gene: TRBD1
CDR3 protein: CASRFGTGVPEAFF
CDR3 DNA: TGCGCCAGCAGGTTCGGGACAGGGGTCCCTGAAGCTTTCTTT